This T cell receptor beta chain was found in a study of shared clonotypes between healthy human individuals. Whole-study results and caveats: For sorted subsets, rarefaction showed incomplete sequencing despite large depth.

Here immunoSEQ multiplex PCR was the method, and the copy in TCRdb shows in-frame clones only, minus some. This table has 2 million to 2.5 million clones, 85% to 95% appearing once. Germline CDR1 MRHNA, CDR2 SNTAGT. The CDR3 is 18 amino acids. Germline trimming cut 2 bases from V and 5 bases from J; bases unmatched to any gene: 13. Concerning this clone: What it binds is unknown.

Specimen: naive CD4+ T cells from PBMCs. As for subset: CD45RA+ positively selected. The V call is TRBV6-4, the J call TRBJ2-1; 9 bases are shared with TRBD2. This receptor was identified in a man younger than 35 in good health. Some clones in this sample may be carry-over from other donors' samples. The chain's CDR3 is CASSDARGVAGDNNEQFF. In DNA, the CDR3 is TGTGCCAGCAGTGACGCACGGGGGGTAGCGGGAGACAACAATGAGCAGTTCTTC.